The text below deals with one TCR beta chain. These data come from a study of monozygotic twins with inflammatory bowel disease. This CDR3 spans 14 amino acids. Germline loops: CDR1 SEHNR, CDR2 FQNEAQ (reference sequence). Each CDR3 protein gets one entry in TCRdb, which reprocessed the 5' RACE reads and gives no DNA. This listing includes some 83,000 distinct CDR3 sequences. This TCR was recovered from a human donor with ulcerative colitis or Crohn's disease, or a healthy co-twin of an affected twin (not recorded which). The material sequenced was blood. This chain uses TRBV7-9 with TRBJ1-1; the TRBD1 assignment by TCRdb is unverifiable without DNA. The CDR3 protein is CASSSDKFDTEAFF.